This T cell receptor beta chain was obtained from a study of preoperative IRX-2 immunotherapy in early breast cancer. The treatment is: preoperative locoregional IRX-2 cytokine immunotherapy. This phase Ib study tested locoregional IRX-2 cytokine immunotherapy given before surgery. Germline CDR1 is MDHEN and CDR2 is SYDVKM. The CDR3 contains 18 residues. J was trimmed by 9 bases and V by 10 bases; bases with no gene match: 25. Sequencing was performed with immunoSEQ multiplex PCR; in TCRdb, only in-frame clones are kept and a portion is missing. This sample has 34,000 or so clones, with roughly four fifths found just once.

The sequence was obtained from a human donor with breast cancer. The sample in question was lymph node tissue, obtained from a patient treated with IRX-2 immunotherapy. The rearrangement joins TRBV28 to TRBJ2-1, with 9 nucleotides matching TRBD2. The CDR3 here is CATHPPKIAGDPWGEQFF. CDR3 bases: TGTGCCACCCACCCCCCGAAGATAGCGGGAGACCCTTGGGGTGAGCAGTTCTTC.